These 4 T cell receptor beta chains share one sample of origin, sequenced in a study of cytomegalovirus exposure and HLA in healthy donors. The table came from immunoSEQ multiplex PCR; TCRdb's copy has only in-frame clones and leaves some out. The sample has about 54,000 clones, more than 70% seen once. The sample taken for sequencing was PBMCs. These receptors were collected from a young woman in good health and CMV-seropositive.

The rearrangement joins TRBV5-6 to TRBJ2-2; D is undetermined. Trimming removed 4 bases at V and 0 bases at J, with 13 bases between. Per the germline V gene, CDR1 is SGHDT and CDR2 is YYEEEE. CDR3 size: 16 residues. Here the CDR3 DNA reads TGTGCCAGCAGCGGTTTGACACTTGCGAACACCGGGGAGCTGTTTTTT. Translation: CASSGLTLANTGELFF.

The rearrangement uses TRBV7-9 and TRBJ2-7; D might be TRBD2 (5 bases). The CDR3 sequence is 11 residues long. V dropped 5 bases and J dropped 7 bases, with 9 bases sitting between them. Germline CDR1 SEHNR, CDR2 FQNEAQ (reference sequence). This chain's CDR3 is CASSEGSEQYF. DNA for the CDR3: TGTGCCAGCAGCGAGGGATCTGAGCAGTACTTC.

This chain joins TRBV9 and TRBJ1-1; D is possibly TRBD1 (5 bases). Germline V gene lookup returns CDR1 SGDLS and CDR2 YYNGEE. The CDR3 contains 14 residues. V shed 2 bases and J shed 5 bases, with 13 bases lying between them. The CDR3 loop is CASSVGLRDTEAFF. CDR3 in DNA: TGTGCCAGCAGCGTGGGACTGCGAGATACTGAAGCTTTCTTT.

The CDR3 spells CASSEGHRIYGYTF. The CDR3 DNA reads as TGTGCCAGCAGTGAAGGACACAGGATCTATGGCTACACCTTC. This rearrangement joins TRBV6-1 to TRBJ1-2; TRBD1 is a possible D gene (5 bases). V lost 1 base to trimming and J lost 4 bases, with 10 bases between them. The CDR3 totals 14 residues. Germline V CDR1 and CDR2: MNHNS, SASEGT.